These T cell receptor beta chains were read from a single sample in a study of shared clonotypes between healthy human individuals. Libraries were prepared by immunoSEQ multiplex PCR; TCRdb keeps only in-frame clonotypes and omits some of them. The sample holds about 670,000 clones, 72% seen once. Sequenced input: memory CD4+ T cells sorted from blood. These receptors were collected from a woman between 25 and 40 years old in good health. The CDR3 runs from the conserved cysteine through the conserved F or W.

v_call	j_call	cdr3_aa
TRBV18	TRBJ2-3	CASSPAGLAGWGDTQYF
TRBV7-3	TRBJ2-1	CASSLAGQGRNEQFF
TRBV11-2	TRBJ2-3	CASSTSSDTDTQYF
TRBV28	TRBJ1-2	CASRQGSGYTF
TRBV11-2	TRBJ2-3	CASSLGFNTQYF
TRBV5-5	TRBJ2-7	CASSLEPGLAGPTYEQYF
TRBV11-2	TRBJ2-3	CASSFRDRVTDTQYF
TRBV5-6	TRBJ2-7	CASGARQRSSYEQYF
TRBV19	TRBJ2-1	CASSLSSAAYNEQFF
TRBV27	TRBJ1-1	CASSLRASTEAFF
TRBV7-9	TRBJ2-1	CASSATWGYEQFF
TRBV29-1	TRBJ2-2	CSVAVRGSSNTGELFF
TRBV18	TRBJ1-5	CASSPQAGTERADSNQPQHF
TRBV4-1	TRBJ2-6	CASRPGPEKSSGANVLTF
TRBV7-6	TRBJ1-5	CASSSQGGNQPQHF
TRBV19	TRBJ2-2	CASSIGVIRPGELFF
TRBV10-3	TRBJ2-7	CAISRAGGPYEQYF
TRBV18	TRBJ2-7	CASSPPGQGYEQYF
TRBV19	TRBJ2-7	CASSLRRTYEQYF
TRBV6-6	TRBJ1-3	CASSSGTVSGNTIYF
TRBV6-1	TRBJ1-2	CASRPATGNYGYTF
TRBV11-1	TRBJ1-6	CASSLTPTPNSPLHF
TRBV28	TRBJ2-5	CASSPGTDQETQYF
TRBV27	TRBJ1-5	CASCSLGNHNQPQHF
TRBV28	TRBJ1-2	CASNSREVGYTF
TRBV2	TRBJ2-1	CASISTSGREGEQFF
TRBV9	TRBJ2-2	CASSNPGGELFF
TRBV6-1	TRBJ1-1	CASSLAGNTEAFF
TRBV11-3	TRBJ2-1	CASSLIGNEQFF
TRBV7-7	TRBJ1-6	CASSPHPQGTANSPLHF
TRBV2	TRBJ2-7	CASSEVAGRSYEQYF
TRBV7-2	TRBJ1-2	CASSVPGTRDRRFGGYTF
TRBV6-6	TRBJ1-1	CASRWGATEAFF
TRBV14	TRBJ2-5	CASSTAAGLFYQETQYF
TRBV28	TRBJ2-7	CASRMGTVNYEQYF
TRBV30	TRBJ2-3	CAWSGGSWADTQYF
TRBV5-1	TRBJ2-3	CASSLVLAGVGADTQYF
TRBV28	TRBJ1-4	CASRTGANEKLFF
TRBV7-9	TRBJ2-1	CASSTGTPPNEQFF
TRBV6-6	TRBJ1-1	CASSRVLGYTEAFF
TRBV19	TRBJ2-3	CASSVGTGGRDTQYF
TRBV19	TRBJ2-1	CASSPTGGPEQFF
TRBV5-4	TRBJ2-3	CASSFGDTQYF
TRBV30	TRBJ1-1	CAWRTAPGLTEAFF
TRBV6-1	TRBJ2-7	CASSEAGRVPYEQYF
TRBV14	TRBJ2-1	CASSHSSFGSYNEQFF
TRBV6-5	TRBJ2-7	CASSRDSQSYEQYF
TRBV6-5	TRBJ2-2	CASRPAAAAGELFF
TRBV5-6	TRBJ1-4	CASSWTGAREKLFF
TRBV11-3	TRBJ2-1	CASSPGFSHEQFF
TRBV18	TRBJ1-3	CASSPRPEGNTIYF
TRBV12-2	TRBJ1-1	CKSWDMNTEAFF
TRBV5-1	TRBJ2-5	CASSTGNYETQYF
TRBV5-1	TRBJ1-4	CASSLDSTNEKLFF
TRBV19	TRBJ1-5	CASSIGQGAFSPQHF
TRBV7-6	TRBJ2-3	CASSLAFRDRTQYF
TRBV27	TRBJ1-1	CARRLPGGGTEAFF
TRBV5-6	TRBJ2-7	CASSSGRHEQYF